The 14 T cell receptor beta chains given below trace back to one sample, sequenced in a study of cytomegalovirus exposure and HLA in healthy donors. PCR employed 60 Vbeta and 13 Jbeta primers. Sequencing was performed with immunoSEQ multiplex PCR; in TCRdb, only in-frame clones are kept and a portion is missing. The profile covers about 160,000 clones, with 70% to 80% appearing a single time and 6.3% taken by the ten largest. Specimen: PBMCs. Every receptor here comes from a middle-aged man in good health and CMV-seropositive.

The CDR3 nucleotides are TGCGCCAGCAGTCCGACTAGCGGGAGTCGGTACGAGCAGTACTTC. Its protein is CASSPTSGSRYEQYF. The J gene is TRBJ2-7, the V gene TRBV5-1, with 12 nucleotides matching TRBD2. The junction had 7 bases not matched to a gene; V was cut back by 5 bases and J by 4 bases. Germline V gene lookup returns CDR1 SGHRS and CDR2 YFSETQ. The CDR3 is 15 residues long.

This clone was found a few times. The rearrangement joins TRBV29-1 to TRBJ2-7; D is possibly TRBD2 (5 bases). V was clipped by 7 bases and J by 1 base, with 11 bases between them. The CDR3 length is 12 residues. Germline values: CDR1 SQVTM, CDR2 ANQGSEA. CDR3 nucleotide sequence: TGCAGCGCCGGGGAATATTCCTACGAGCAGTACTTC. It encodes CSAGEYSYEQYF.

V is TRBV2 and J is TRBJ1-1, with 7 bases matching TRBD1. Germline loops: CDR1 SNHLY, CDR2 FYNNEI. The CDR3 is 17 amino acids. The V segment lost 6 bases and the J segment 3 bases; nucleotides outside the gene matches: 16. CDR3 in amino acids: CASREITGVLRDTEAFF. The CDR3 DNA reads as TGTGCCAGCAGAGAAATCACAGGGGTCTTGAGGGACACTGAAGCTTTCTTT.

V gene TRBV28 combines with J gene TRBJ1-1; D is possibly TRBD1 (5 bases). The germline V gene encodes CDR1 MDHEN and CDR2 SYDVKM. This CDR3 spans 14 amino acids. Trimming stripped 5 bases from V and 6 bases from J, with 16 bases between. CDR3 loop: CASSPHQGGAEAFF. The CDR3 DNA follows: TGTGCCAGCAGTCCCCATCAGGGAGGGGCTGAAGCTTTCTTT. Looking up the rest from reference TRBV28 and TRBJ1-1 gives the full variable domain: DVKVTQSSRYLVKRTGEKVFLECVQDMDHENMFWYRQDPGLGLRLIYFSYDVKMKEKGDIPEGYSVSREKKERFSLILESASTNQTSMYLCASSPHQGGAEAFFGQGTRLTVV.

V usage is TRBV5-1 and J usage is TRBJ2-5, with TRBD1 matching 7 bases. Germline V lookup: CDR1 SGHRS, CDR2 YFSETQ. V was clipped by 5 bases and J by 3 bases; unmatched bases: 7. This CDR3 is built from 14 residues. The CDR3 region has the DNA TGCGCCAGCAGTCTAGGGACAGAAAAAGAGACCCAGTACTTC. This sequence encodes CASSLGTEKETQYF.

The V and J genes are TRBV30 and TRBJ1-2; D unresolved. With 7 bases removed from V and 7 bases from J, the gap between germline ends came to 19 bases. Germline V gene lookup returns CDR1 GTSNPN and CDR2 SVGIG (reference sequence). The CDR3 has 13 residues. This CDR3 is CASELTAGSGYTF. CDR3 bases: TGTGCCTCCGAACTCACGGCCGGGAGTGGCTACACCTTC.

The chain recombines TRBV19 with TRBJ2-7; 7 bases are shared with TRBD1. This CDR3 is built from 14 residues. The junction had 5 bases not matched to a gene; V was cut back by 4 bases and J by 2 bases. CDR1 and CDR2 from the germline V gene are LNHDA and SQIVND (reference sequence). CDR3 loop: CASSRGQNPYEQYF. The CDR3, as DNA: TGTGCCAGTAGTAGGGGACAGAACCCCTACGAGCAGTACTTC.

This clone appeared a few times. In nucleotides, the CDR3 is TGTGCCAGCAGCTTACGGTTAAAAGGAACACACGGAGAGGGTGAAGCTTTCTTT. It specifies CASSLRLKGTHGEGEAFF. This chain connects TRBV11-2 to TRBJ1-1, with D hard to call. Germline loops: CDR1 SGHAT, CDR2 FQNNGV. Trimming removed 2 bases at V and 7 bases at J, with 26 bases between. The CDR3 covers 18 residues.

The chain joins TRBV9 to TRBJ2-1, with D hard to call. This CDR3 spans 12 amino acids. Germline CDR1 and CDR2: SGDLS and YYNGEE. The V end lost 4 bases, the J end lost 3 bases, and 5 bases lay between the germline ends. In DNA form, the CDR3 reads TGTGCCAGCAGCCTATACTACAATGAGCAGTTCTTC. This gives the protein CASSLYYNEQFF.

The chain uses TRBV18 and TRBJ2-3, with 7 nucleotides matching TRBD1. This CDR3 comprises 17 residues. The germline gives CDR1 KGHSH, CDR2 LQKENI. J gave up 0 bases and V 2 bases, and 8 bases lay outside the gene matches. CDR3 nucleotides: TGTGCCAGCTCACCAGGGACAGCACAGAGTAGCACAGATACGCAGTATTTT. It yields the protein CASSPGTAQSSTDTQYF. The full variable domain, its missing parts supplied by reference TRBV18 and TRBJ2-3, is NAGVMQNPRHLVRRRGQEARLRCSPMKGHSHVYWYRQLPEEGLKFMVYLQKENIIDESGMPKERFSAEFPKEGPSILRIQQVVRGDSAAYFCASSPGTAQSSTDTQYFGPGTRLTVL.

This sequence joins TRBV5-4 and TRBJ1-2; 10 bases line up with TRBD1. This CDR3 spans 16 amino acids. The germline gives CDR1 SGHNT, CDR2 YYREEE (reference sequence). The junction had 10 bases not matched to a gene; V was cut back by 0 bases and J by 8 bases. The CDR3 loop is CASSLGSGQGIRGYTF. In nucleotides, the CDR3 is TGTGCCAGCAGCTTGGGTTCGGGACAGGGGATTCGCGGCTACACCTTC.

The rearrangement uses TRBV7-9 and TRBJ1-4, with 9 positions matching TRBD1. From germline, CDR1 is SEHNR and CDR2 FQNEAQ (reference sequence). V dropped 5 bases and J dropped 0; count of bases not matched to a gene: 7. The CDR3 is made up of 17 amino acids. The CDR3: CASSLGTGKATNEKLFF. CDR3 coding DNA: TGTGCCAGCAGCCTAGGGACAGGGAAAGCAACTAATGAAAAACTGTTTTTT.

On this clone: The junction does not match germline at one end; this may be a read error. The chain employs TRBV7-9 and TRBJ2-7; 13 nucleotides agree with TRBD2. The CDR3 is made up of 14 amino acids. Germline CDR1 SEHNR, CDR2 FQNEAQ (reference sequence). CDR3 coding DNA: TGTGCCAGCAGCGGCGGGACTAGCGGGAACTGGGGGAACTTC. This translates into CASSGGTSGNWGNF.

The V call is TRBV4-1, the J call TRBJ2-7; maybe TRBD1 (5 bases). Germline-derived CDR1 and CDR2 are MGHRA and YSYEKL. V was trimmed by 0 bases and J by 2 bases, leaving 8 bases between them. The CDR3 contains 14 residues. The CDR3, as DNA: TGCGCCAGCAGCCAAGAAGGGGCTACCTACGAGCAGTACTTC. Protein product: CASSQEGATYEQYF.